The present T cell receptor beta chain was sequenced within a study of cytomegalovirus exposure and HLA in healthy donors. PCR was performed using 60 Vbeta and 13 Jbeta primers. The protocol was immunoSEQ multiplex PCR, while the TCRdb copy is restricted to in-frame clones and leaves out a portion. The table has approximately 150,000 clones, roughly 80% seen once; the top ten hold around 2%. The CDR3 contains 14 residues. Germline V gives CDR1 MNHEY, CDR2 SVGAGI. J lost 6 bases, V lost 0 bases, and 3 bases had no gene match. This clone was observed a single time. This clonotype originated in a human donor in good health. The chain links TRBV6-5 to TRBJ1-2, with 8 bases that match TRBD1. The sequenced material came from PBMCs. The CDR3 DNA sequence: TGTGCCAGCAGTTACTCAGTGACAGGGGATGGCTACACCTTC. This encodes CASSYSVTGDGYTF.